The text below deals with one T cell receptor beta chain. Its matching antigen is unknown. This sample is part of a study of T cell repertoires in cytomegalovirus infection. TCRdb recomputed calls from the reads with MiXCR, one row per CDR3 protein. This sample yields about 51,000 distinct CDR3 sequences, of which roughly a fifth are seen a single time; around a quarter belongs to the top ten. The CDR3 is 12 residues long. Germline CDR1 and CDR2: SGHTA and FQGNSA. Trimming took 8 bases from V and 14 from J, leaving 21 bases between them. The sequence was collected from a human donor in good health (CMV status not recorded). Some clones in this sample may be carry-over from other donors' samples. The source material was CD8+ T cells from cultured PBMCs, sampled from culture after CMV antigen stimulation. This chain links TRBV7-2 with TRBJ1-2; possible D gene TRBD1, 6 bases. CDR3 sequence reads: CASSNGGAARTF. For the CDR3, the DNA is TGTGCCAGCTCCAATGGGGGGGCAGCAAGAACCTTC.